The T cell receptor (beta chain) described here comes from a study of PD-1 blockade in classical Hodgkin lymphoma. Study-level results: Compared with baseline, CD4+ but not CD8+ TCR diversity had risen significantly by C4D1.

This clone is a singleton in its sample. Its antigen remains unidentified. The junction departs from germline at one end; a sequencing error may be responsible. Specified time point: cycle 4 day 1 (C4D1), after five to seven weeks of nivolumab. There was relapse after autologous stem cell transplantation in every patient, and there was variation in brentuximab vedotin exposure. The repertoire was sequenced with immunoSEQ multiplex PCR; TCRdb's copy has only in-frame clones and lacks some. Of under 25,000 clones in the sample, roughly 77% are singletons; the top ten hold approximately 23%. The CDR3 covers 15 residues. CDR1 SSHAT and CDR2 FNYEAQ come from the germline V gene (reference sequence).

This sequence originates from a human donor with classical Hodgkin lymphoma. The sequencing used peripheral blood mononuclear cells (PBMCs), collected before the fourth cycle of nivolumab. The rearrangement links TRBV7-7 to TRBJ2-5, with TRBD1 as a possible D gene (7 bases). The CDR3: CASSLGGTAQETQYF. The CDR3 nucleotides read TGTGCTAGCAGCTTAGGCGGGACAGCCCAAGAGACCCAGTACTTC.